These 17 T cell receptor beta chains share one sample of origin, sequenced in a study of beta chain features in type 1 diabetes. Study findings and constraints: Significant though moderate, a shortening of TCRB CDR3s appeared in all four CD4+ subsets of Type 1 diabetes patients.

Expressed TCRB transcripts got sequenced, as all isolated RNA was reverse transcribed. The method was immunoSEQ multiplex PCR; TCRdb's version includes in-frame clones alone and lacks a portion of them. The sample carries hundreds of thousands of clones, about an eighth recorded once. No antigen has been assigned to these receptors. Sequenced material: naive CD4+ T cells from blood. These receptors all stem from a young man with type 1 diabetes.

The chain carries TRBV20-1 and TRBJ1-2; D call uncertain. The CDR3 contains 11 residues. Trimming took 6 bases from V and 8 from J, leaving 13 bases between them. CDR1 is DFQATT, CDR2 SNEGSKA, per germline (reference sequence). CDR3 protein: CSAYTLGGYTF. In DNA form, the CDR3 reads TGCAGTGCATACACCCTAGGGGGCTACACCTTC.

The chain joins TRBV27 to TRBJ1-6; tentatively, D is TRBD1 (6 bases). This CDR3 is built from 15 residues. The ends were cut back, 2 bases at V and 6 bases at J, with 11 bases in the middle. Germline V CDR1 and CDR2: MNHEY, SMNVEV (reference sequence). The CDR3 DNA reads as TGTGCCAGCAGTTTAGAAGTACAGGGTAATTCACCCCTCCACTTT. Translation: CASSLEVQGNSPLHF.

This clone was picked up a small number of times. The CDR3 reads CASSLLENGELFF. The CDR3 DNA reads TGCGCCAGCAGCTTGCTGGAGAACGGGGAGCTGTTTTTT. The chain is built from TRBV5-1 and TRBJ2-2; no definite D call. Germline V CDR1 and CDR2: SGHRS, YFSETQ. There are 13 residues in the CDR3. Trimming took off 1 base at V and 7 bases at J, with 8 bases between the two ends.

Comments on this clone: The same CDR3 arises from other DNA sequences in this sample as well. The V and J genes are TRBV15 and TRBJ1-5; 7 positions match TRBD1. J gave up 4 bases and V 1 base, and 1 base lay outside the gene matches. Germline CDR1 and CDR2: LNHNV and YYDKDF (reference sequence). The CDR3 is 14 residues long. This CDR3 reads CATSRAGGNQPQHF. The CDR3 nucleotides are TGTGCCACCAGCAGAGCAGGGGGTAATCAGCCCCAGCATTTT.

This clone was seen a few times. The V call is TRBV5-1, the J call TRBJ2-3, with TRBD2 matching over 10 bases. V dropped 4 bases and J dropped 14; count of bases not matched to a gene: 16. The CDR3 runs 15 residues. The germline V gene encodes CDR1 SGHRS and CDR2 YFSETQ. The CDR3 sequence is CASSLEASGGPSRYF. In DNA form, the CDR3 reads TGCGCCAGCAGCCTGGAGGCTAGCGGGGGCCCCAGCCGGTATTTT.

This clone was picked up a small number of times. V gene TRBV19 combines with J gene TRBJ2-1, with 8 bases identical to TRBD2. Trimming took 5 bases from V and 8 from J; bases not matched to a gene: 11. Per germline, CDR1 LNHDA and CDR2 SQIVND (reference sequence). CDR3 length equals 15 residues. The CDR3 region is CASSLPGLGIDEQFF. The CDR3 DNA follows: TGTGCCAGTAGTTTACCGGGACTAGGAATCGATGAGCAGTTCTTC.

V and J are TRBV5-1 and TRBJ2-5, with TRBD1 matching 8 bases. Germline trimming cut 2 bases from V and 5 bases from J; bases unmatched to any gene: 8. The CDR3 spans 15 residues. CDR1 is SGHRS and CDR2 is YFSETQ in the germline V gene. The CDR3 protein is CASSFGQGLGETQYF. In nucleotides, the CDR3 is TGCGCCAGCAGCTTCGGACAGGGTCTCGGTGAGACCCAGTACTTC.

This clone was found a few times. CDR3 in amino acids: CAISESVDTQYF. CDR3 nucleotides: TGTGCCATCAGTGAGTCTGTAGATACGCAGTATTTT. The chain recombines TRBV10-3 with TRBJ2-3; no definite D call. This CDR3 has 12 amino acids. V was shortened by 0 bases and J by 5 bases, with 3 bases between the two germline ends. Germline V CDR1 and CDR2: ENHRY, SYGVKD.

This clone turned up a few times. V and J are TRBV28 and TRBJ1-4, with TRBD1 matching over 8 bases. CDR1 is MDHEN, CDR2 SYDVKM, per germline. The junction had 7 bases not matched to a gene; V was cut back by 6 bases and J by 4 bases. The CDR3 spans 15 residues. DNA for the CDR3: TGTGCCAGCAGCCCCGGGGACAGGTTTAATGAAAAACTGTTTTTT. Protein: CASSPGDRFNEKLFF.

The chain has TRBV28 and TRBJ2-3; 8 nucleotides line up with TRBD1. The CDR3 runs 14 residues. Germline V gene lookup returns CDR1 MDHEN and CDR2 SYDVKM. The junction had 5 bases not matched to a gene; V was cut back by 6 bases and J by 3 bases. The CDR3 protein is CASRGQGLTDTQYF. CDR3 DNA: TGTGCCAGCAGAGGACAGGGTTTAACAGATACGCAGTATTTT.

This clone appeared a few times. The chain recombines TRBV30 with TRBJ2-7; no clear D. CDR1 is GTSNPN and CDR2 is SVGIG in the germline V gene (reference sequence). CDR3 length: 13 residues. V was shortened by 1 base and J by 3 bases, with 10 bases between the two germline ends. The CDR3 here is CAWSDGKGYEQYF. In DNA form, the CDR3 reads TGTGCCTGGAGTGATGGGAAAGGCTACGAGCAGTACTTC.

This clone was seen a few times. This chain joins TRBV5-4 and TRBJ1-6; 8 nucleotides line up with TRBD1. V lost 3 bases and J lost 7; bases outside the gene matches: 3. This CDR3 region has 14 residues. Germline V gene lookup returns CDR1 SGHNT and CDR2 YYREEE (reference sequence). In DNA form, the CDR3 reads TGTGCCAGCAGCTGGGACAGGACAAATTCACCCCTCCACTTT. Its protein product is CASSWDRTNSPLHF.

The CDR3 region has the DNA TGTGCCAGCAGCGTGAACAGTGATAGCAATCAGCCCCAGCATTTT. Translated: CASSVNSDSNQPQHF. The chain has TRBV9 and TRBJ1-5; D call uncertain. Per the germline V gene, CDR1 is SGDLS and CDR2 is YYNGEE. The CDR3 runs to 15 residues. V lost 2 bases to trimming and J lost 0 bases, with 9 bases between them.

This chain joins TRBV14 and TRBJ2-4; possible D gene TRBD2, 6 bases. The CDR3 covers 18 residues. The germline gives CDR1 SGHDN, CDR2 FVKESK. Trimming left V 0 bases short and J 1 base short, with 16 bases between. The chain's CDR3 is CASSQDFGPAGAKNIQYF. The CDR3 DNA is TGTGCCAGCAGCCAAGATTTCGGGCCCGCGGGGGCCAAAAACATTCAGTACTTC.

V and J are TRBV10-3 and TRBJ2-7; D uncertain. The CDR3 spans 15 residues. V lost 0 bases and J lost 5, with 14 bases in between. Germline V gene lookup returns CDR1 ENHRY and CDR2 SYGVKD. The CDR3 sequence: CAISESTNSGHEQYF. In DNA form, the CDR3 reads TGTGCCATCAGTGAGTCCACAAATTCTGGCCACGAGCAGTACTTC.

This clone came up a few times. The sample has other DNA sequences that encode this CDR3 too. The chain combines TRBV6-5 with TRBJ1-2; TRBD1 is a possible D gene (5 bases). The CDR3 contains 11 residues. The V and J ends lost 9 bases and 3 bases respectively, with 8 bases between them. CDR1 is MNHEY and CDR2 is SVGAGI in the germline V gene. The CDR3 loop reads CASRRDYGYTF. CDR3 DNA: TGTGCCAGTCGCAGGGACTATGGCTACACCTTC.

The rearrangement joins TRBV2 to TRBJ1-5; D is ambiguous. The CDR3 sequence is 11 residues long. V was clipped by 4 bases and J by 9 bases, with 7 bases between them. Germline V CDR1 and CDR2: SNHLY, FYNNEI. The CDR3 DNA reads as TGTGCCAGCAGTGGGATGGGGCCCCAGCATTTT. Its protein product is CASSGMGPQHF.